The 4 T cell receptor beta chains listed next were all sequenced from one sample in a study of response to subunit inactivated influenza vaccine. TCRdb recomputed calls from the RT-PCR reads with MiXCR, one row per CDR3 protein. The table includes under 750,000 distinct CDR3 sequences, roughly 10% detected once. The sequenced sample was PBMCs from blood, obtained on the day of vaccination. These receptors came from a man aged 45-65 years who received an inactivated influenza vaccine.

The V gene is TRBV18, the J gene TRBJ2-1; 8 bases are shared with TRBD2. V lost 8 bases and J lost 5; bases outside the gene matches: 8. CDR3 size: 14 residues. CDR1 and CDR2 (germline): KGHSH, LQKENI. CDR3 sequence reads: CASGAGVGNNEQFF. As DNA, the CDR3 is TGTGCCAGCGGAGCGGGGGTAGGGAACAATGAGCAGTTCTTC.

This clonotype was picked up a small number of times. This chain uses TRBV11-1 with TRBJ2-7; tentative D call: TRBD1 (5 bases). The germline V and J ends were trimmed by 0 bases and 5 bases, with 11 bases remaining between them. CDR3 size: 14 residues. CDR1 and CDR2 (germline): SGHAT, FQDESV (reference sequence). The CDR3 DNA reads TGTGCCAGCAGCTTAGCGCAGGGCAGGGACGAGCAGTACTTC. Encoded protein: CASSLAQGRDEQYF.

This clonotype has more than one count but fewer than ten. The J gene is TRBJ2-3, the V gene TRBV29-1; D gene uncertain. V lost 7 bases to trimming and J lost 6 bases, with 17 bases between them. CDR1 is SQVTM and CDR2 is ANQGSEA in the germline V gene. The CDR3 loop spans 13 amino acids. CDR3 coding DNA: TGCAGCGCCAGTGGCGCCTTGGGGGATACGCAGTATTTT. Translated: CSASGALGDTQYF.

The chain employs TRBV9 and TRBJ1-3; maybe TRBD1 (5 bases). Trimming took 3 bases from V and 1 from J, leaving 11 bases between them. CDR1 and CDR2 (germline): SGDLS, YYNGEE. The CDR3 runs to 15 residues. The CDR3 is CASSASTGSGNTIYF. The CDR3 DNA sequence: TGTGCCAGCAGCGCGAGCACAGGTTCTGGAAACACCATATATTTT. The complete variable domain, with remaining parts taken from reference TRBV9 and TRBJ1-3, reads DSGVTQTPKHLITATGQRVTLRCSPRSGDLSVYWYQQSLDQGLQFLIQYYNGEERAKGNILERFSAQQFPDLHSELNLSSLELGDSALYFCASSASTGSGNTIYFGEGSWLTVV.